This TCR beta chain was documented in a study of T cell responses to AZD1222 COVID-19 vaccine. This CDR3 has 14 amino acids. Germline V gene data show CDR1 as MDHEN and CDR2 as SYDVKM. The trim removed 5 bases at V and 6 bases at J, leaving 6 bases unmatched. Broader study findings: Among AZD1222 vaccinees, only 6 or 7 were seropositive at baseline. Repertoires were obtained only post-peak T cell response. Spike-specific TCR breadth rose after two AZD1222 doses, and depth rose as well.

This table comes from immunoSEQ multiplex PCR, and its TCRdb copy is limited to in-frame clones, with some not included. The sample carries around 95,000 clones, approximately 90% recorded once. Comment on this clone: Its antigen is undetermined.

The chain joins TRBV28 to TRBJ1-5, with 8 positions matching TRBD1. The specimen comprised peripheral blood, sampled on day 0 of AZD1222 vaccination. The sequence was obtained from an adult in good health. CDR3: CASSPDRGRQPQHF. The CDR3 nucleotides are TGTGCCAGCAGTCCCGACAGGGGCCGTCAGCCCCAGCATTTT.